The rows below give T cell receptor beta chains drawn from one sample of a study of control samples from healthy donors and cancer patients. Here immunoSEQ multiplex PCR was the method, and the copy in TCRdb shows in-frame clones only, minus some. The table records about 83,000 clones, roughly 91% of them present only once. The sequencing input was blood. These receptors originate from a man aged 30-40 years in good health. Each CDR3 is given with its conserved first and last residue. Fields, in order: clone size, V gene, D gene, J gene, CDR3 protein, CDR3 DNA. D genes are given only for firm matches. A row's size may be missing; if present it is once, few, many or a size class.

.	TRBV7-6	TRBD2	TRBJ2-1	CASSLQGSGRPYNEQFF	TGTGCCAGCAGCTTACAAGGCAGCGGGAGGCCCTACAATGAGCAGTTCTTC
.	TRBV5-1	TRBD1	TRBJ2-5	CASSLDGGQGAETQYF	TGCGCCAGCAGCTTGGACGGTGGACAGGGTGCAGAGACCCAGTACTTC
.	TRBV7-9	.	TRBJ2-2	CASSFQGTNTGELFF	TGTGCCAGCAGCTTTCAGGGGACTAACACCGGGGAGCTGTTTTTT
.	TRBV3-1/TRBV3-2	TRBD1	TRBJ1-6	CASRGQLYNSPLHF	TGTGCCAGCAGGGGACAGCTCTATAATTCACCCCTCCACTTT
.	TRBV28	.	TRBJ2-1	CASSSGEQFF	TGTGCCAGCAGTTCGGGTGAGCAGTTCTTC
.	TRBV7-8	.	TRBJ2-5	CASHEQGRGYQETQYF	TGTGCCAGCCACGAACAGGGGAGGGGATACCAAGAGACCCAGTACTTC
once	TRBV7-8	.	TRBJ1-2	CASSLGLDSSYGYTF	TGTGCCAGCAGCCTAGGGTTGGACAGCTCCTATGGCTACACCTTC
.	TRBV7-9	TRBD1	TRBJ1-4	CASSLAGTVNEKLFF	TGTGCCAGCAGCTTAGCCGGGACAGTGAATGAAAAACTGTTTTTT
.	TRBV2	.	TRBJ2-7	CASTPDSYEQYF	TGTGCCAGCACCCCGGACAGCTACGAGCAGTACTTC
.	TRBV29-1	.	TRBJ2-5	CSVADYQETQYF	TGCAGCGTTGCGGATTACCAAGAGACCCAGTACTTC
.	TRBV11-2	.	TRBJ2-3	CASSSKGPESTDTQYF	TGTGCCAGCAGCTCAAAGGGGCCAGAGAGCACAGATACGCAGTATTTT
few	TRBV19	.	TRBJ1-2	CASSINSELYGYTF	TGTGCCAGTAGTATTAACAGTGAGCTATATGGCTACACCTTC
once	TRBV28	.	TRBJ1-4	CASSLLVGLNEKLFF	TGTGCCAGCAGTTTATTAGTGGGGCTTAATGAAAAACTGTTTTTT
.	TRBV27	.	TRBJ2-1	CASSPGSSYNEQFF	TGTGCCAGCAGTCCGGGGAGCTCCTACAATGAGCAGTTCTTC
.	TRBV18	.	TRBJ2-5	CASSPPRETQYF	TGTGCCAGCTCACCACCGAGGGAGACCCAGTACTTC
.	TRBV5-1	TRBD1	TRBJ1-2	CASSTEGQGQLYGYTF	TGCGCCAGCAGCACGGAAGGACAGGGACAGCTCTATGGCTACACCTTC
.	TRBV7-9	TRBD1	TRBJ1-4	CASSLGQRNEKLFF	TGTGCCAGCAGCTTGGGACAGCGTAATGAAAAACTGTTTTTT
.	TRBV5-1	TRBD1	TRBJ1-2	CASNEQGAQYGYTF	TGCGCCAGCAACGAACAGGGGGCGCAATATGGCTACACCTTC
.	TRBV19	TRBD2	TRBJ2-2	CASSTPLREGTGELFF	TGTGCCAGTAGTACCCCCCTCAGGGAGGGCACCGGGGAGCTGTTTTTT
.	TRBV7-2	.	TRBJ2-7	CASSSFKREQYF	TGTGCCAGCAGCTCCTTCAAAAGGGAGCAGTACTTC
.	TRBV5-1	TRBD1	TRBJ2-1	CASSLTGVVNEQFF	TGCGCCAGCAGCTTGACAGGGGTGGTCAATGAGCAGTTCTTC
.	TRBV19	.	TRBJ1-1	CASSIWGVNTEAFF	TGTGCCAGTAGTATTTGGGGTGTGAACACTGAAGCTTTCTTT
.	TRBV5-1	TRBD2	TRBJ2-2	CASSPLSGGSTGELFF	TGCGCCAGCAGCCCGCTATCCGGCGGGAGCACCGGGGAGCTGTTTTTT
few	TRBV25-1	.	TRBJ1-2	CASSVGGNYGYTF	TGTGCCAGCAGTGTGGGAGGGAACTATGGCTACACCTTC
.	TRBV30	.	TRBJ1-1	CAWSPAALEGNTEAFF	TGTGCCTGGAGTCCCGCCGCTCTCGAAGGGAACACTGAAGCTTTCTTT
.	TRBV13	.	TRBJ2-1	CASSSKTGRVYNEQFF	TGTGCCAGCAGCTCAAAGACAGGGAGGGTCTACAATGAGCAGTTCTTC
.	TRBV3-1/TRBV3-2	.	TRBJ1-5	CASSQRGLSGVSNQPQHF	TGTGCCAGCAGCCAACGGGGGCTCTCGGGTGTTAGCAATCAGCCCCAGCATTTT
.	TRBV5-1	.	TRBJ2-5	CASSLGSSETQYF	TGCGCCAGCAGCTTGGGGAGTTCAGAGACCCAGTACTTC
.	TRBV29-1	.	TRBJ2-1	CSTYLSGIYNEQFF	TGCAGCACATATCTAAGCGGTATCTACAATGAGCAGTTCTTC
.	TRBV9	TRBD2	TRBJ2-3	CASSVALAGGYTDTQYF	TGTGCCAGCAGCGTAGCCCTAGCGGGGGGTTACACAGATACGCAGTATTTT
.	TRBV19	.	TRBJ1-5	CASSPGRGASGNQPQHF	TGTGCCAGTAGTCCGGGACGGGGCGCTTCGGGCAATCAGCCCCAGCATTTT
.	TRBV5-3	TRBD2	TRBJ2-1	CARSFTSGRGRNEQFF	TGTGCCAGAAGCTTCACTAGCGGGAGAGGTAGGAATGAGCAGTTCTTC
.	TRBV5-8	.	TRBJ2-2	CASSLGGRFTGELFF	TGTGCCAGCAGCTTGGGAGGGCGCTTCACCGGGGAGCTGTTTTTT
.	TRBV6-5	TRBD1	TRBJ2-7	CASSYLGQGTYEQYF	TGTGCCAGCAGTTACTTGGGACAGGGTACCTACGAGCAGTACTTC
.	TRBV23-1	.	TRBJ2-3	CASSQQGTNTDTQYF	TGCGCCAGCAGTCAACAGGGGACCAACACAGATACGCAGTATTTT
.	TRBV3-1/TRBV3-2	.	TRBJ2-7	CASSQDKRGGAPYEQYF	TGTGCCAGCAGCCAAGATAAGCGAGGAGGAGCCCCCTACGAGCAGTACTTC
.	TRBV12-1	.	TRBJ1-2	CASSGGQGVSPVGYTF	TGTGCCAGCAGCGGTGGGCAGGGGGTAAGCCCCGTTGGCTACACCTTC
.	TRBV9	.	TRBJ2-2	CASSEAGQSVTGELFF	TGTGCCAGCAGCGAGGCGGGACAGAGTGTAACCGGGGAGCTGTTTTTT
.	TRBV7-6	TRBD1	TRBJ2-3	CASSFLMTGPTGTDTQYF	TGTGCCAGCAGCTTTCTAATGACAGGGCCCACCGGCACAGATACGCAGTATTTT
few	TRBV5-5	TRBD2	TRBJ2-3	CASSIIAGTSGRDTQYF	TGTGCCAGCAGCATAATCGCCGGGACTAGCGGGAGAGATACGCAGTATTTT
.	TRBV24-1	TRBD1	TRBJ2-5	CATSESGTGGETQYF	TGTGCCACCAGTGAGTCCGGGACAGGGGGAGAGACCCAGTACTTC
.	TRBV3-1/TRBV3-2	TRBD1	TRBJ2-6	CASSQTTGTGDTSGANVLTF	TGTGCCAGCAGCCAAACAACCGGGACAGGGGATACCTCTGGGGCCAACGTCCTGACTTTC
.	TRBV7-2	TRBD2	TRBJ2-7	CASSLGGSDYEQYF	TGTGCCAGCAGCCTCGGGGGGTCCGACTACGAGCAGTACTTC
.	TRBV5-8	TRBD2	TRBJ2-1	CASSLVLAGVRSNEQFF	TGTGCCAGCAGCTTGGTTCTAGCGGGAGTCAGATCCAATGAGCAGTTCTTC
.	TRBV28	TRBD2	TRBJ2-3	CASSQGLAGDTQYF	TGTGCCAGCAGCCAGGGACTAGCGGGAGATACGCAGTATTTT
.	TRBV7-9	TRBD1	TRBJ1-2	CASSLIDRGVGYTF	TGTGCCAGCAGCTTAATAGACAGGGGTGTTGGCTACACCTTC
.	TRBV5-1	TRBD2	TRBJ2-3	CASSLPPSGGNTQYF	TGCGCCAGCAGCTTGCCACCTAGCGGGGGGAATACGCAGTATTTT
.	TRBV4-1	TRBD2	TRBJ2-7	CASSQYVGGYLDEQYF	TGCGCCAGCAGCCAATACGTCGGGGGGTACCTAGACGAGCAGTACTTC
.	TRBV7-2	.	TRBJ1-1	CASSFMGTEAFF	TGTGCCAGCAGCTTCATGGGCACTGAAGCTTTCTTT
.	TRBV5-1	.	TRBJ2-1	CASSRDSSSSYNEQFF	TGCGCCAGCAGCCGCGACAGTTCTAGCTCCTACAATGAGCAGTTCTTC